The 32 T cell receptor beta chains given below trace back to one sample, sequenced in a study of OX40 agonist ivuxolimab in advanced cancers. The protocol was immunoSEQ multiplex PCR, while the TCRdb copy is restricted to in-frame clones and leaves out a portion. The sample carries tens of thousands of clones, around 84% recorded once. The specimen was CD4+ or CD8+ T cells sorted from blood, collected in a trial of the OX40 agonist ivuxolimab. Receptors were obtained from an adult with an advanced solid tumor such as melanoma, head and neck, liver or kidney cancer.

In this sample, this clone turned up a few times. The rearrangement uses TRBV14 and TRBJ2-1; no firm D call. The CDR3 length is 14 residues. Deletions cut 2 bases from V and 7 bases from J, with 12 bases between. Germline V lookup: CDR1 SGHDN, CDR2 FVKESK. In nucleotides, the CDR3 is TGTGCCAGCAGCCAAAACCCCCTGTCGAATGAGCAGTTCTTC. Its protein is CASSQNPLSNEQFF.

This chain links TRBV7-8 with TRBJ1-1; perhaps TRBD1 as D (6 bases). This CDR3 contains 13 residues. Deletions cut 9 bases from V and 4 bases from J, with 15 bases between. Germline CDR1 and CDR2: SGHVS and FQNEAQ. CDR3 region: CASGEGGRTEAFF. Here the CDR3 DNA reads TGTGCCAGTGGGGAGGGGGGTCGCACTGAAGCTTTCTTT.

This clone has more than one count but fewer than ten. This chain connects TRBV27 to TRBJ2-1, with TRBD1 identical over 7 bases. V shed 0 bases and J 6 bases; nucleotides not matched to a gene: 5. The CDR3 is made up of 15 amino acids. CDR1 and CDR2 from the germline V gene are MNHEY and SMNVEV (reference sequence). The CDR3, as DNA: TGTGCCAGCAGTTTATCCAAGACAGGGATCAATGAGCAGTTCTTC. Residues: CASSLSKTGINEQFF.

The rearrangement joins TRBV6-6 to TRBJ1-3; no definite D call. The CDR3 loop spans 13 amino acids. In germline, CDR1 is MNHNY, CDR2 SVGAGI (reference sequence). Trimming shortened V by 6 bases and J by 3 bases, and 9 bases separated the two germline ends. The DNA of the CDR3 is TGTGCCAGCAGCCGGGAGTTTGGAAACACCATATATTTT. As protein: CASSREFGNTIYF.

The CDR3, as DNA: TGTGCCAGCACCCAAAGAGGGTTTTACAATGAGCAGTTCTTC. Amino acids: CASTQRGFYNEQFF. The rearrangement joins TRBV2 to TRBJ2-1; perhaps TRBD2 as D (5 bases). With 7 bases removed from V and 4 bases from J, the gap between germline ends came to 14 bases. Germline V gene sequence: CDR1 SNHLY, CDR2 FYNNEI. The CDR3 spans 14 residues. Using reference TRBV2 and TRBJ2-1 for the parts outside the CDR3, the full variable domain is EPEVTQTPSHQVTQMGQEVILRCVPISNHLYFYWYRQILGQKVEFLVSFYNNEISEKSEIFDDQFSVERPDGSNFTLKIRSTKLEDSAMYFCASTQRGFYNEQFFGPGTRLTVL.

The V and J genes are TRBV7-9 and TRBJ1-6; maybe TRBD1 (6 bases). The CDR3 is 14 amino acids. Germline loops: CDR1 SEHNR, CDR2 FQNEAQ (reference sequence). V shed 6 bases and J shed 11 bases, with 17 bases lying between them. This CDR3 reads CASSTTGSNAPLHF. The CDR3 DNA reads TGTGCCAGCAGTACTACAGGGTCTAACGCACCCCTCCACTTT. Drawing the rest from reference TRBV7-9 and TRBJ1-6, the complete variable domain is DTGVSQNPRHKITKRGQNVTFRCDPISEHNRLYWYRQTLGQGPEFLTYFQNEAQLEKSRLLSDRFSAERPKGSFSTLEIQRTEQGDSAMYLCASSTTGSNAPLHFGNGTRLTVT.

The chain combines TRBV27 with TRBJ2-7, with TRBD1 identical over 9 bases. CDR1 MNHEY and CDR2 SMNVEV come from the germline V gene (reference sequence). The length of the CDR3 is 15 residues. Trimming at V came to 4 bases and at J to 5 bases, leaving 9 bases not matched to a gene. CDR3 loop: CASSSHRTGGNEQYF. CDR3 sequence (DNA): TGTGCCAGCAGTTCGCACCGCACAGGGGGCAACGAGCAGTACTTC.

The V and J genes are TRBV6-6 and TRBJ1-2, with D perhaps matching TRBD1 (6 bases). Per the germline V gene, CDR1 is MNHNY and CDR2 is SVGAGI (reference sequence). V was trimmed by 6 bases and J by 8 bases, leaving 13 bases between them. The CDR3 has 12 amino acids. The CDR3 DNA follows: TGTGCCAGCAGCCCCACAGGGCCCGGCTACACCTTC. This gives the protein CASSPTGPGYTF.

This chain connects TRBV6-1 to TRBJ2-3; the D gene is possibly TRBD1 (5 bases). Germline-derived CDR1 and CDR2 are MNHNS and SASEGT. V was cut by 6 bases and J by 6 bases, with 10 bases left in between. The CDR3 extends over 12 amino acids. The CDR3: CASRQGYDTQYF. In DNA, the CDR3 is TGTGCCAGCAGGCAGGGATACGATACGCAGTATTTT.

The chain carries TRBV9 and TRBJ2-3; D unresolved. Germline V CDR1 and CDR2: SGDLS, YYNGEE. The V and J ends lost 3 bases and 6 bases respectively, with 14 bases between them. The CDR3 is 14 amino acids. The CDR3 nucleotides read TGTGCCAGCAGCGCCAGATCGGGCTCGGATACGCAGTATTTT. Its translation is CASSARSGSDTQYF.

The chain has TRBV5-1 and TRBJ2-1; D ambiguous. CDR1 SGHRS and CDR2 YFSETQ come from the germline V gene. The CDR3 spans 16 residues. The V gene lost 1 base and the J gene lost 2 bases, with 13 bases spanning the gap. The CDR3 DNA reads TGCGCCAGCAGCTTGTCAACACCCCCAGCCTACAATGAGCAGTTCTTC. Protein: CASSLSTPPAYNEQFF.

The chain couples TRBV19 to TRBJ1-5, with TRBD1 matching over 8 bases. The germline V gene has CDR1 LNHDA and CDR2 SQIVND (reference sequence). The CDR3 extends over 21 amino acids. With 3 bases clipped from V and 4 bases from J, the junction kept 23 bases outside the gene matches. The CDR3 reads CASSIRYLSRPGTGRNQPQHF. CDR3 sequence (DNA): TGTGCCAGTAGTATTAGGTATTTATCGCGACCGGGGACAGGTCGAAATCAGCCCCAGCATTTT.

This chain connects TRBV5-6 to TRBJ2-7; the D is unclear. The V gene lost 4 bases and the J gene lost 0 bases, with 17 bases spanning the gap. This CDR3 contains 16 residues. Germline values: CDR1 SGHDT, CDR2 YYEEEE. The CDR3 is CASSPAFQWSSYEQYF. In DNA, the CDR3 is TGTGCCAGCAGCCCAGCCTTCCAGTGGAGCTCCTACGAGCAGTACTTC.

The J gene is TRBJ1-5, the V gene TRBV4-1; D uncertain. The germline V and J ends were trimmed by 4 bases and 10 bases, with 11 bases remaining between them. Looked up from germline, CDR1 is MGHRA and CDR2 is YSYEKL. This CDR3 has 12 amino acids. In nucleotides, the CDR3 is TGCGCCAGCAGCCCCCCAGGCCGACCCCAGCATTTT. The encoded protein is CASSPPGRPQHF.

This chain uses TRBV20-1 with TRBJ1-1, with D possibly TRBD1 on 5 matching bases. Trimming removed 6 bases from V and 6 bases from J, with 8 bases in between. Germline V gene data show CDR1 as DFQATT and CDR2 as SNEGSKA (reference sequence). There are 10 residues in the CDR3. The CDR3 DNA reads TGCAGTGCGATGGGGCCTGAAGCTTTCTTT. The encoded protein is CSAMGPEAFF.

V and J are TRBV7-2 and TRBJ2-3; TRBD2 matches at 8 bases. The CDR3 is 16 residues long. V shed 3 bases, J shed 2 bases, and the junction held 7 bases outside the gene matches. Germline V gene sequence: CDR1 SGHTA, CDR2 FQGNSA. The CDR3 coding sequence is TGTGCCAGCAGCTTTCTCGCGGGAGGCTACACAGATACGCAGTATTTT. Translation gives CASSFLAGGYTDTQYF.

The V and J genes are TRBV5-6 and TRBJ2-5; D gene ambiguous. The CDR3 has 14 residues. Germline V gene data show CDR1 as SGHDT and CDR2 as YYEEEE. V lost 0 bases and J lost 1, with 7 bases in between. The CDR3 bases are TGTGCCAGCAGCTTGGGACACATCCAAGAGACCCAGTACTTC. Amino acids: CASSLGHIQETQYF.

This rearrangement joins TRBV5-1 to TRBJ2-2, with a weak D call TRBD2 (7 bases). Trimming removed 4 bases at V and 6 bases at J, with 16 bases between. The CDR3 totals 15 residues. Germline CDR1 reads SGHRS; CDR2 reads YFSETQ. DNA of the CDR3: TGCGCCAGCAGCGGTCTCAGGGGAGGGCCCGGGGAGCTGTTTTTT. Translated, it gives CASSGLRGGPGELFF.

This rearrangement joins TRBV15 to TRBJ1-2; 10 bases fit TRBD1. The CDR3 extends over 16 amino acids. After removal of 5 bases from V and 2 bases from J, the junction contained 8 bases not matched to a gene. The germline V gene has CDR1 LNHNV and CDR2 YYDKDF (reference sequence). The CDR3 DNA reads TGTGCCACCAGCCGGGACAGGGGACTAATCAACTATGGCTACACCTTC. Translated, it gives CATSRDRGLINYGYTF.

The chain uses TRBV6-5 and TRBJ1-5; 7 bases fit TRBD1. Trimming at V came to 6 bases and at J to 6 bases, leaving 5 bases not matched to a gene. This CDR3 contains 13 residues. Germline CDR1 is MNHEY and CDR2 is SVGAGI. In DNA form, the CDR3 reads TGTGCCAGCAGACCCGACAGGGCTCAGCCCCAGCATTTT. It yields the protein CASRPDRAQPQHF.

This clone has just a few counts. The chain joins TRBV4-3 to TRBJ1-5; the D is unclear. V dropped 1 base and J dropped 8 bases, with 12 bases sitting between them. CDR3 length: 14 residues. Germline CDR1 is LGHNA and CDR2 is YSLEER. Here the CDR3 DNA reads TGCGCCAGCAGCCAAGGGTACCTGGATAAGCCCCAGCATTTT. This encodes CASSQGYLDKPQHF.

The rearrangement joins TRBV2 to TRBJ2-1; 8 bases are shared with TRBD2. The CDR3 is 13 residues long. Germline lookup yields CDR1 SNHLY and CDR2 FYNNEI. The ends lost 9 bases at V and 10 bases at J; junction bases unmatched: 11. CDR3 sequence (DNA): TGTGCCAGTGGAGGGACTAGTCAGTACGAGCAGTTCTTC. It codes for CASGGTSQYEQFF.

The rearrangement uses TRBV15 and TRBJ2-2; D gene unclear. The germline V and J ends were trimmed by 8 bases and 2 bases, with 9 bases remaining between them. CDR1 is LNHNV, CDR2 YYDKDF, per germline (reference sequence). The CDR3 sequence is 13 residues long. The CDR3 region is CATGDLNTGELFF. CDR3 sequence (DNA): TGTGCCACCGGGGATTTAAACACCGGGGAGCTGTTTTTT.

This chain links TRBV11-1 with TRBJ2-1; D gene unclear. The V gene's germline CDR1 is SGHAT and CDR2 FQDESV (reference sequence). This CDR3 spans 13 amino acids. With 3 bases removed from V and 4 bases from J, the gap between germline ends came to 7 bases. In nucleotides, the CDR3 is TGTGCCAGCAGCTTCCAGAGATACAATGAGCAGTTCTTC. Translating it yields CASSFQRYNEQFF. Complete variable domain (other parts from reference TRBV11-1 and TRBJ2-1): EAEVAQSPRYKITEKSQAVAFWCDPISGHATLYWYRQILGQGPELLVQFQDESVVDDSQLPKDRFSAERLKGVDSTLKIQPAELGDSAMYLCASSFQRYNEQFFGPGTRLTVL.

CDR3 in DNA: TGTGCCAGCACCCGAGCGGGAGTGGTGAGCGAGCAGTACTTC. Translation gives CASTRAGVVSEQYF. The gene calls are TRBV7-8 and TRBJ2-7; TRBD2 aligns across 8 bases. The CDR3 is 14 residues long. The V gene's germline CDR1 is SGHVS and CDR2 FQNEAQ. V was pared by 7 bases and J by 6 bases, with 11 bases of the junction left unmatched.

This chain joins TRBV19 and TRBJ1-1; the match to TRBD1 covers 7 bases. The germline gives CDR1 LNHDA, CDR2 SQIVND (reference sequence). This CDR3 is 13 amino acids long. The V segment lost 1 base and the J segment 5 bases; nucleotides outside the gene matches: 1. CDR3 nucleotide sequence: TGTGCCAGTAGTATAGGGACAGGTACTGAAGCTTTCTTT. This sequence encodes CASSIGTGTEAFF.

This chain uses TRBV7-9 with TRBJ2-3; 9 bases fit TRBD2. Germline CDR1 reads SEHNR; CDR2 reads FQNEAQ (reference sequence). The V and J ends lost 1 base and 6 bases, in that order; junction bases with no gene match: 5. The CDR3 covers 15 residues. CDR3 nucleotide sequence: TGTGCCAGCAGCTTAGTTACTAGCGGGTCTGATACGCAGTATTTT. It yields the protein CASSLVTSGSDTQYF.

J is TRBJ2-1 and V is TRBV4-2; TRBD2 matches 9 bases. CDR1 and CDR2 from the germline V gene are LGHNA and YNFKEQ. J was trimmed by 8 bases and V by 6 bases; bases with no gene match: 11. The CDR3 is made up of 15 amino acids. CDR3 bases: TGTGCCAGCAGTGGGACCGGGACTAGCATCCATGAGCAGTTCTTC. This codes for CASSGTGTSIHEQFF.

The chain employs TRBV7-8 and TRBJ2-5, with TRBD1 identical over 7 bases. CDR3 size: 14 residues. V was pared by 2 bases and J by 4 bases, with 4 bases of the junction left unmatched. Germline V gene data show CDR1 as SGHVS and CDR2 as FQNEAQ. CDR3 sequence reads: CASSLNRGAETQYF. CDR3 DNA sequence: TGTGCCAGCAGCTTAAACAGGGGAGCAGAGACCCAGTACTTC.

The chain is built from TRBV18 and TRBJ1-2; 7 bases align to TRBD1. There are 16 residues in the CDR3. Germline V gene sequence: CDR1 KGHSH, CDR2 LQKENI. J gave up 4 bases and V 0 bases, and 8 bases lay outside the gene matches. The CDR3 loop is CASSPPLGQPTYGYTF. For the CDR3, the DNA is TGTGCCAGCTCACCACCATTGGGACAGCCTACCTATGGCTACACCTTC.

V gene TRBV27 combines with J gene TRBJ2-1; 8 nucleotides agree with TRBD1. CDR1 is MNHEY and CDR2 is SMNVEV in the germline V gene (reference sequence). After removal of 1 base from V and 10 bases from J, the junction contained 9 bases not matched to a gene. This CDR3 region has 15 residues. This CDR3 reads CASSLLGTGAEEQFF. The CDR3 DNA reads as TGTGCCAGCAGTTTATTAGGGACAGGTGCGGAGGAGCAGTTCTTC.

The gene calls are TRBV6-1 and TRBJ1-4; D uncertain. Germline-derived CDR1 and CDR2 are MNHNS and SASEGT. Trimming removed 3 bases from V and 12 bases from J, with 17 bases in between. CDR3 length equals 14 residues. The CDR3 nucleotides read TGTGCCAGCAGTGAGGCGGCCGTTACTGGGGAACTGTTTTTT. It specifies CASSEAAVTGELFF.